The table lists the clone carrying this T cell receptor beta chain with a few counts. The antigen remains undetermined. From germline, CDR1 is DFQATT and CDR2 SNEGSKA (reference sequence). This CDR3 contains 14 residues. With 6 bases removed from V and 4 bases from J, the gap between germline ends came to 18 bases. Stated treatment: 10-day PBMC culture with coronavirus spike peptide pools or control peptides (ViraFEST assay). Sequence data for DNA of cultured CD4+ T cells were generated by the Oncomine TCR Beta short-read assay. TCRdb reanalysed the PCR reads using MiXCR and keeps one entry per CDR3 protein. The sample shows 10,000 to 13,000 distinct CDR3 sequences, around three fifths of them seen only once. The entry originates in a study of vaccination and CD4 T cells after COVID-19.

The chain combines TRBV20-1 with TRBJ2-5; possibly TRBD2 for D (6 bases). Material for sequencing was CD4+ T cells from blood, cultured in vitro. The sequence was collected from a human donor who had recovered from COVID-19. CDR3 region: CSAPKAGPRETQYF. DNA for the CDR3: TGCAGTGCCCCGAAGGCGGGGCCGAGAGAGACCCAGTACTTC.